Listed below are T cell receptor beta chains from one sample, sequenced in a study of CD8+CD57+ T cells in acquired aplastic anemia. TCRdb re-called the reads with MiXCR, one entry per CDR3 protein. The sample lists 150,000 to 200,000 distinct CDR3 sequences, 60% to 70% occurring once. The specimen sequenced was sorted CD4+, CD8+, or CD8+CD57+ T cells (not recorded which) from PBMCs. The receptors come from a human donor in good health. CDR3s include the opening cysteine and the closing phenylalanine or tryptophan. Each record gives: J gene, V gene, CDR3 length, D gene, clone size, CDR3 DNA, CDR3 protein. The D gene is left open where the match is weak. Some rows have no size entry. The others give once, few or many, or a class for an expanded clone.

TRBJ1-4,TRBV20-1,15,TRBD1,.,TGCAGTGCTAGGCCGTACCGGGACAGTAATGAAAAACTGTTTTTT,CSARPYRDSNEKLFF
TRBJ2-3,TRBV20-1,12,.,.,TGCAGTGCTGGGGGAAGGCAAGATACGCAGTATTTT,CSAGGRQDTQYF
TRBJ1-1,TRBV6-1,17,TRBD1,.,TGTGCCAGCAGTATATCTTCACAGGGGATCGAGGACACTGAAGCTTTCTTT,CASSISSQGIEDTEAFF
TRBJ2-1,TRBV2,13,.,few,TGTGCCAGCAAAGGACAGAGCTACAATGAGCAGTTCTTC,CASKGQSYNEQFF
TRBJ1-3,TRBV29-1,13,.,.,TGCAGCGCCACGAGGGGAACTGGAAACACCATATATTTT,CSATRGTGNTIYF
TRBJ1-5,TRBV9,15,.,.,TGTGCCAGCAGCGGATCGAACAATCTCAATCAGCCCCAGCATTTT,CASSGSNNLNQPQHF
TRBJ2-7,TRBV29-1,13,.,few,TGCAGCGTTAAACAGGGGTCCGGGGGCGAGCAGTACTTC,CSVKQGSGGEQYF
TRBJ2-7,TRBV5-6,13,TRBD2,.,TGTGCCAGCAGCTTGCAGGCGGGAGACGAGCAGTACTTC,CASSLQAGDEQYF
TRBJ1-2,TRBV10-3,14,.,.,TGTGCCATCAGTGACTTGTCCAGTAACTATGGCTACACCTTC,CAISDLSSNYGYTF
TRBJ2-1,TRBV7-9,14,.,many,TGTGCCAGCGGCGGCCCACTAAATTTATATGAGCAGTTCTTC,CASGGPLNLYEQFF
TRBJ2-1,TRBV9,17,TRBD1,.,TGTGCCAGCAGCGTTACAGCCGGGACAGGGTCCTACAATGAGCAGTTCTTC,CASSVTAGTGSYNEQFF
TRBJ2-3,TRBV20-1,13,.,.,TGCAGTGCCCCGGCCAGGGCGACAGATACGCAGTATTTT,CSAPARATDTQYF
TRBJ1-1,TRBV20-1,12,.,.,TGCAGTGTAAGACACGGGAACACTGAAGCTTTCTTT,CSVRHGNTEAFF
TRBJ1-5,TRBV7-9,15,TRBD1,.,TGTGCCAGCAGCAGGACAGGACATAGCAATCAGCCCCAGCATTTT,CASSRTGHSNQPQHF